Many counts were recorded for the clone carrying this T cell receptor (beta chain). Its antigen is unknown. This record belongs to a study of CD8+CD57+ T cells in acquired aplastic anemia. Overall study context: Sorted CD4+ and CD8+ cells gave an average of about 3.4 ug of DNA. CD4+ reads averaged about 9.9 million in healthy donors.

Profiles of TCR beta VDJ and CDR3 were generated from a genomic DNA template. A single record per CDR3 protein comes from TCRdb applying MiXCR to the reads. Here the sample spans some 120,000 distinct CDR3 sequences, about half being singletons. Study results and caveats: Patients and healthy controls showed no significant CD8+ Simpson's diversity difference. Patients and controls shared over 25 CD8+ CDR3 sequences, highly expressed in patients.

The sequenced sample consisted of sorted CD4+, CD8+, or CD8+CD57+ T cells (not recorded which) from PBMCs. The receptor's source is a human donor in good health, serving as a control.

The CDR3 spells CSVPDRDYGYTF. The CDR3, as DNA: TGCAGTGTCCCGGACAGGGACTATGGCTACACCTTC. The chain carries TRBV20-1 and TRBJ1-2; 8 bases agree with TRBD1. Per the germline V gene, CDR1 is DFQATT and CDR2 is SNEGSKA (reference sequence). This CDR3 contains 12 residues. Losses at the gene ends were 7 bases for V and 3 bases for J; bases not matched to a gene: 4.